Listed below are T cell receptor beta chains from one sample, sequenced in a study of shared clonotypes between healthy human individuals. Generated by immunoSEQ multiplex PCR, the TCRdb table keeps only in-frame clones and is missing some. The sample has millions of clones; approximately 90% are singletons. Sequenced sample: naive CD4+ T cells sorted from blood. All receptors come from a young man in good health. Each CDR3 is given with its conserved first and last residue. The D gene is left open where the match is weak. Clone size is stated in some rows and not others, as once, few, many or a class when expanded.

V gene	clone size	J gene	D gene	CDR3 protein	CDR3 DNA
TRBV11-2	.	TRBJ2-3	.	CASSFRTGLGGTQYF	TGTGCCAGCAGCTTCCGGACAGGACTGGGGGGTACGCAGTATTTT
TRBV5-1	.	TRBJ2-5	.	CASSPQPGTKETQYF	TGCGCCAGCAGCCCTCAGCCCGGGACGAAAGAGACCCAGTACTTC
TRBV6-5	.	TRBJ2-1	.	CASSSVGLYNEQFF	TGTGCCAGCAGTTCCGTAGGCCTCTACAATGAGCAGTTCTTC
TRBV19	.	TRBJ1-3	TRBD1	CASSWGQGDSGNTIYF	TGTGCCAGTAGCTGGGGACAGGGAGATTCTGGAAACACCATATATTTT
TRBV2	.	TRBJ1-5	.	CASSERMQSNQPQHF	TGTGCCAGCAGTGAGAGGATGCAAAGCAATCAGCCCCAGCATTTT
TRBV11-2	.	TRBJ2-7	.	CASSLDPVGVGYEQYF	TGTGCCAGCAGCTTAGATCCGGTGGGAGTGGGCTACGAGCAGTACTTC
TRBV7-9	once	TRBJ2-3	TRBD2	CASSLRLAGTDTQYF	TGTGCCAGCAGCTTACGCCTAGCGGGCACAGATACGCAGTATTTT
TRBV11-3	.	TRBJ2-7	TRBD2	CASSLAGGTYEQYF	TGTGCCAGCAGCTTAGCGGGAGGTACCTACGAGCAGTACTTC
TRBV15	.	TRBJ2-2	.	CATTPERGTLTGELFF	TGTGCCACCACCCCTGAAAGAGGTACCCTCACCGGGGAGCTGTTTTTT
TRBV5-1	.	TRBJ2-5	TRBD1	CASSFALQGANLQETQYF	TGCGCCAGCAGCTTCGCGCTACAGGGGGCTAACCTTCAAGAGACCCAGTACTTC
TRBV27	.	TRBJ2-7	.	CASSLRPPYEQYF	TGTGCCAGCAGTTTACGGCCCCCCTACGAGCAGTACTTC
TRBV6-1	.	TRBJ1-5	TRBD1	CASSEGDSYSNQPQHF	TGTGCCAGCAGTGAGGGGGACAGTTATAGCAATCAGCCCCAGCATTTT
TRBV6-6	.	TRBJ2-2	TRBD1	CASSLPVGTGTGELFF	TGTGCCAGCAGTTTGCCTGTAGGGACAGGTACCGGGGAGCTGTTTTTT
TRBV10-3	once	TRBJ2-7	TRBD2	CAISESMVAGGPDGEQYF	TGTGCCATCAGTGAGTCGATGGTAGCGGGAGGCCCCGACGGCGAGCAGTACTTC
TRBV10-3	.	TRBJ1-1	.	CAISRDGGGASEAFF	TGTGCCATCTCGCGGGACGGGGGGGGCGCGTCTGAAGCTTTCTTT
TRBV2	.	TRBJ2-7	.	CASSGGDFPYEQYF	TGTGCCAGCAGTGGAGGGGACTTCCCCTACGAGCAGTACTTC
TRBV6-5	.	TRBJ1-4	.	CASSYSSGPTNEKLFF	TGTGCCAGCAGTTACTCGTCCGGGCCAACTAATGAAAAACTGTTTTTT
TRBV13	.	TRBJ2-1	TRBD2	CASSLVAGGSQEQFF	TGTGCCAGCAGCTTAGTTGCGGGAGGGTCTCAGGAGCAGTTCTTC
TRBV5-1	once	TRBJ2-1	.	CASSLGGNSYNEQFF	TGCGCCAGCAGCTTGGGGGGCAACTCCTACAATGAGCAGTTCTTC
TRBV18	.	TRBJ2-2	TRBD2	CASSFPTSGGPNTGELFF	TGTGCCAGCTCATTCCCGACTAGCGGGGGGCCGAACACCGGGGAGCTGTTTTTT
TRBV27	.	TRBJ2-7	.	CASSFGGGNGEQYF	TGTGCCAGCAGTTTCGGAGGGGGGAATGGCGAGCAGTACTTC
TRBV5-1	.	TRBJ1-4	.	CASSFQGPPATNEKLFF	TGCGCCAGCAGCTTTCAGGGTCCCCCAGCAACTAATGAAAAACTGTTTTTT
TRBV30	.	TRBJ1-3	.	CAWRREGNSAYSGNTIYF	TGTGCCTGGCGTAGAGAGGGCAACAGTGCCTACTCTGGAAACACCATATATTTT
TRBV5-1	.	TRBJ2-5	.	CASSLESQETQYF	TGCGCCAGCAGCTTGGAGAGTCAAGAGACCCAGTACTTC